This TCR beta chain is from a study of T cells in localized non-small cell lung cancer. The table came from immunoSEQ multiplex PCR; TCRdb's copy has only in-frame clones and leaves some out. The data contain around 64,000 clones, 70% to 90% of them seen just once; the ten biggest clones take up about 20%. Germline CDR1 and CDR2: MNHNS and SASEGT. The germline V and J ends were trimmed by 5 bases and 4 bases, with 17 bases remaining between them. This CDR3 has 15 residues. This chain links TRBV6-1 with TRBJ1-1, with D maybe TRBD1 (6 bases). Here the sequenced sample was peripheral blood, taken before any cancer treatment. This sequence originates from a man between 35 and 75 years old with stage I squamous cell lung carcinoma. CDR3 amino acids: CASSKGGGAVTEAFF. CDR3 DNA: TGTGCCAGCAGTAAGGGGGGGGGCGCGGTCACTGAAGCTTTCTTT.